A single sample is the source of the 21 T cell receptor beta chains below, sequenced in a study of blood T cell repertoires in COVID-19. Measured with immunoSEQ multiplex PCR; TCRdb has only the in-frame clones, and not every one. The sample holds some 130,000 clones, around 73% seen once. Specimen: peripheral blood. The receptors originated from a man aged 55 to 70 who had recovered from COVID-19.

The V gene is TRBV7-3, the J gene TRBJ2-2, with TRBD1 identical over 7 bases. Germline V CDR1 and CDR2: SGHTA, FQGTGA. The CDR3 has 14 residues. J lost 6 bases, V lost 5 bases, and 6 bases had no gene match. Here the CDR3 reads CASSPRQGAGELFF. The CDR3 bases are TGTGCCAGCAGCCCTAGACAGGGTGCCGGGGAGCTGTTTTTT.

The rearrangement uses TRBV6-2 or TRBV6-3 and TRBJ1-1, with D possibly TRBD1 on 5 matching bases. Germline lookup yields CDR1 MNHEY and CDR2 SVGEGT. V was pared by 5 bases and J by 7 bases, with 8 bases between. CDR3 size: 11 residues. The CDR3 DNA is TGTGCCAGCAGTCAGGGTTTTGAAGCTTTCTTT. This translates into CASSQGFEAFF.

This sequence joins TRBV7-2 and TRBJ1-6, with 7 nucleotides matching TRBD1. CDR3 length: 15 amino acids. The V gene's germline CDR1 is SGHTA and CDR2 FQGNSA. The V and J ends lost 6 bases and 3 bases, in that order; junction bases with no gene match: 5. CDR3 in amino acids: CASSTRQGYNSPLHF. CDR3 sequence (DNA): TGTGCCAGCAGTACACGACAGGGCTATAATTCACCCCTCCACTTT.

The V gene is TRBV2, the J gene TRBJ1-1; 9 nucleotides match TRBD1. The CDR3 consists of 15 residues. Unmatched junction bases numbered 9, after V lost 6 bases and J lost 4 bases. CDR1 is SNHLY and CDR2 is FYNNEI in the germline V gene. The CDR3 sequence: CASRLQGARSTEAFF. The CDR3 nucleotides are TGTGCCAGCAGACTACAGGGGGCTAGGAGCACTGAAGCTTTCTTT.

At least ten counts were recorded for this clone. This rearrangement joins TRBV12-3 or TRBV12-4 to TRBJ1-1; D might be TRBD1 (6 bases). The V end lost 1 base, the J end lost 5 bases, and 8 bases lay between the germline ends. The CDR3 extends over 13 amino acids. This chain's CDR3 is CASSLGQGTEAFF. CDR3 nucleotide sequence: TGTGCCAGCAGTTTAGGGCAGGGGACTGAAGCTTTCTTT.

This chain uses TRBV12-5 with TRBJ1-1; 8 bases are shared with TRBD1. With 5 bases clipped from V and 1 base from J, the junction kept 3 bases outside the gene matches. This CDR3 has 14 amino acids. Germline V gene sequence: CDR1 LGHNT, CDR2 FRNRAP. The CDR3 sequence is CASGRQGTNTEAFF. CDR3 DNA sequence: TGTGCTAGTGGTCGACAGGGGACGAACACTGAAGCTTTCTTT.

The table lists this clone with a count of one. CDR3 DNA: TGTGCCAGCAGCCCCGGGGCGGGAGGAGACACCGGGGAGCTGTTTTTT. Protein sequence: CASSPGAGGDTGELFF. The V call is TRBV5-4, the J call TRBJ2-2; 8 bases agree with TRBD2. The V segment lost 4 bases and the J segment 3 bases; nucleotides outside the gene matches: 8. The germline gives CDR1 SGHNT, CDR2 YYREEE (reference sequence). The CDR3 extends over 16 amino acids.

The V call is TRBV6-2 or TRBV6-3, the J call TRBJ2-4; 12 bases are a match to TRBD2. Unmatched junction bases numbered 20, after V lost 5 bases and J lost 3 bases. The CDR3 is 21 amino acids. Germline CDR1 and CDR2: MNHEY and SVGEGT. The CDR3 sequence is CASSKGRLAGGIILGKNIQYF. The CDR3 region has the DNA TGTGCCAGCAGTAAAGGACGCCTAGCGGGAGGGATCATTCTGGGCAAAAACATTCAGTACTTC.

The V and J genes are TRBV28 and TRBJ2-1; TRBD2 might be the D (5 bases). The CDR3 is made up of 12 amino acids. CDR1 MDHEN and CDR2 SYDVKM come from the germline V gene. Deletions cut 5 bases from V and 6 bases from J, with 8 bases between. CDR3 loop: CASSGGGNEQFF. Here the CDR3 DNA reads TGTGCCAGCAGTGGAGGTGGCAATGAGCAGTTCTTC. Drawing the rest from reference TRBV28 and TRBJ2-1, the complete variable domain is DVKVTQSSRYLVKRTGEKVFLECVQDMDHENMFWYRQDPGLGLRLIYFSYDVKMKEKGDIPEGYSVSREKKERFSLILESASTNQTSMYLCASSGGGNEQFFGPGTRLTVL.

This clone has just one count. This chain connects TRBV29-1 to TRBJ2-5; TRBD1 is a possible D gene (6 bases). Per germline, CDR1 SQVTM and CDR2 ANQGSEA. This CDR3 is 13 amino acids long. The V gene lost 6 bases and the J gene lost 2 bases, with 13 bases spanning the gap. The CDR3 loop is CSVDTQGQETQYF. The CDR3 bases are TGCAGCGTAGATACGCAGGGGCAAGAGACCCAGTACTTC. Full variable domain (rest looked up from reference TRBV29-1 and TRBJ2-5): SAVISQKPSRDICQRGTSLTIQCQVDSQVTMMFWYRQQPGQSLTLIATANQGSEATYESGFVIDKFPISRPNLTFSTLTVSNMSPEDSSIYLCSVDTQGQETQYFGPGTRLLVL.

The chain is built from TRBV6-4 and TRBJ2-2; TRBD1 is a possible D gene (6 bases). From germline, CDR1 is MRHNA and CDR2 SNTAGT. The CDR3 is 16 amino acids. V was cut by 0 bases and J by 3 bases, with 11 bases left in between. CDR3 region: CASSDSRTEDTGELFF. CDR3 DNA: TGTGCCAGCAGTGACTCCCGGACAGAAGACACCGGGGAGCTGTTTTTT.

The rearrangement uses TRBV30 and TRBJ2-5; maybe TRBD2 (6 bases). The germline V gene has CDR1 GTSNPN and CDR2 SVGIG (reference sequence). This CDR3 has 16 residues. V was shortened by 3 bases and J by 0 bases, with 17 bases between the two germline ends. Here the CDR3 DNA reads TGTGCCTGGAGGGATCGGACTACCTCGTACCAAGAGACCCAGTACTTC. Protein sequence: CAWRDRTTSYQETQYF.

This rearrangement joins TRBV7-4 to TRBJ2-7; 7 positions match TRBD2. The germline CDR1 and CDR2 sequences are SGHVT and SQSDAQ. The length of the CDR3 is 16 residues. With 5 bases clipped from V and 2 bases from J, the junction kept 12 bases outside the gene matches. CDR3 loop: CASSRWDAGEAYEQYF. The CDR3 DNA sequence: TGTGCCAGCAGCCGCTGGGATGCGGGAGAGGCCTACGAGCAGTACTTC.

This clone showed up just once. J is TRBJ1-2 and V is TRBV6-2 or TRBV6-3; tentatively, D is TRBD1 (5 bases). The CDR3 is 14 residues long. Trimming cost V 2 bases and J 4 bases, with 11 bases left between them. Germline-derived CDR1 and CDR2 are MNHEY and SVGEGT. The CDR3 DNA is TGTGCCAGCAGTTACGGGGGAGGGTCCTATGGCTACACCTTC. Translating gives CASSYGGGSYGYTF.

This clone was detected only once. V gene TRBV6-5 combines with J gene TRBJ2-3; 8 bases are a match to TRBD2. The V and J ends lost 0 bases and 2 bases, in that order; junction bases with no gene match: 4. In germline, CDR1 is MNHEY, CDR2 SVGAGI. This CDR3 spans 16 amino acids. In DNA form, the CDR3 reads TGTGCCAGCAGTTACTCAGGCGGGGGGCTCACAGATACGCAGTATTTT. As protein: CASSYSGGGLTDTQYF.

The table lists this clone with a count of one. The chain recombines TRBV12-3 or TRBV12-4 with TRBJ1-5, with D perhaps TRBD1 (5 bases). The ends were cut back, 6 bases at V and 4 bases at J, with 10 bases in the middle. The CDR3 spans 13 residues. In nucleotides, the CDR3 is TGTGCCAGCAGGGGGCTGGAGAATCAGCCCCAGCATTTT. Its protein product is CASRGLENQPQHF.

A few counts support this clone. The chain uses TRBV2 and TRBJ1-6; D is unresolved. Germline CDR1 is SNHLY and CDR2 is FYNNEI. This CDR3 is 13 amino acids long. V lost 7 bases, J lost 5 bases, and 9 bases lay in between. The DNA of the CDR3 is TGTGCCAGCAAAGAAGAGAATAATTCACCCCTCCACTTT. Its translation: CASKEENNSPLHF. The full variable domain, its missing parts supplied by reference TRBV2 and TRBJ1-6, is EPEVTQTPSHQVTQMGQEVILRCVPISNHLYFYWYRQILGQKVEFLVSFYNNEISEKSEIFDDQFSVERPDGSNFTLKIRSTKLEDSAMYFCASKEENNSPLHFGNGTRLTVT.

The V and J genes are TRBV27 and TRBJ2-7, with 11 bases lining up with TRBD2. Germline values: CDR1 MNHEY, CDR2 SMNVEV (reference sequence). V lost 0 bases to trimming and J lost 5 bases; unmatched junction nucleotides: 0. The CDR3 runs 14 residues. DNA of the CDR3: TGTGCCAGCAGTTTATCACTAGCGGGAGACGAGCAGTACTTC. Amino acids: CASSLSLAGDEQYF.

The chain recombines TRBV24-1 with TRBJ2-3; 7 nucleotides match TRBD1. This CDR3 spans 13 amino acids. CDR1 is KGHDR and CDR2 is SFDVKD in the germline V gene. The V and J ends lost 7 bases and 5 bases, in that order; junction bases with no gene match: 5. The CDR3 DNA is TGTGCCACCAGCACAGGGGCCCGAGATACGCAGTATTTT. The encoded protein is CATSTGARDTQYF.

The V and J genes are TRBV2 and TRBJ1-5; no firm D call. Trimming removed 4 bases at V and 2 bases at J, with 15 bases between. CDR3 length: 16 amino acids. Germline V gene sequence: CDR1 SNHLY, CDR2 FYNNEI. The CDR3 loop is CASSGLDWSGNQPQHF. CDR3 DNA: TGTGCCAGCAGTGGACTCGACTGGAGTGGCAATCAGCCCCAGCATTTT. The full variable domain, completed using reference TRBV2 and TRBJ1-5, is EPEVTQTPSHQVTQMGQEVILRCVPISNHLYFYWYRQILGQKVEFLVSFYNNEISEKSEIFDDQFSVERPDGSNFTLKIRSTKLEDSAMYFCASSGLDWSGNQPQHFGDGTRLSIL.

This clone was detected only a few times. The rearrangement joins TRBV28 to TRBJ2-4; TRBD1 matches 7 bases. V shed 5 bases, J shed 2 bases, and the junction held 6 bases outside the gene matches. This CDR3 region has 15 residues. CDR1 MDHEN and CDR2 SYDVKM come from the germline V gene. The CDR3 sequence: CASSATGETKNIQYF. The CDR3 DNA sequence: TGTGCCAGCAGTGCTACAGGGGAGACCAAAAACATTCAGTACTTC.